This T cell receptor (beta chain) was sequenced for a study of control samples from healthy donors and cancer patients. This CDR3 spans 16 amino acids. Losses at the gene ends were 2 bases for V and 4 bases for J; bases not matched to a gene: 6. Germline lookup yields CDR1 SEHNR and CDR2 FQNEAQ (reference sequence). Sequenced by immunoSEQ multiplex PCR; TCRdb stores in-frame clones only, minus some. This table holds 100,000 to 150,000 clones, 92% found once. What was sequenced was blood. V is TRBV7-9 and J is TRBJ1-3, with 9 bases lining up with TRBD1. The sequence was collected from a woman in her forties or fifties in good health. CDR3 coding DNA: TGTGCCAGCAGCTTACTTTTGGGACAGGGCGGAAACACCATATATTTT. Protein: CASSLLLGQGGNTIYF.